Shown below are 5 T cell receptor beta chains from a single sample sequenced in a study of patients and donors after allogeneic stem cell transplantation. One entry per CDR3 protein results from TCRdb running MiXCR on the RT-PCR reads. The sample lists approximately 150,000 distinct CDR3 sequences; nearly 25% were seen once. Sequenced sample: blood, either unsorted or a sorted T cell fraction (not recorded which). Source of these receptors: a human donor who was either an allogeneic HSCT recipient or a stem cell or donor lymphocyte infusion donor (not recorded which). It is not recorded whose cells these are; they may come from a transplant donor.

This clonotype was seen only a few times. CDR3 in DNA: TGTGCCAGCAGCTTAGCGTCAGGGACTGGAAACACCATATATTTT. Its translation is CASSLASGTGNTIYF. J is TRBJ1-3 and V is TRBV7-9; the D gene is possibly TRBD1 (5 bases). V lost 0 bases and J lost 2, with 8 bases in between. The CDR3 is 15 amino acids. CDR1 is SEHNR, CDR2 FQNEAQ, per germline (reference sequence).

This rearrangement joins TRBV21-1 to TRBJ2-6; the tabulated D call, TRBD1, remains unverified against the DNA. TRBV21-1 is shown as a pseudogene. The CDR3 sequence is 18 residues long. CDR3 in DNA: TGTGCCAGCAGCGAACCGGGACAAGACCTCTCTGGGGCCAACGTCCTGACTTTC. This translates into CASSEPGQDLSGANVLTF.

This clonotype was seen many times. This chain connects TRBV5-1 to TRBJ1-2, with 7 nucleotides matching TRBD1. CDR1 SGHRS and CDR2 YFSETQ come from the germline V gene. J gave up 1 base and V 0 bases, and 6 bases lay outside the gene matches. This CDR3 has 16 residues. CDR3 nucleotides: TGCGCCAGCAGCTTGGACCCGGGACAGATTAACTATGGCTACACCTTC. It is translated as CASSLDPGQINYGYTF.

The chain is built from TRBV10-3 and TRBJ2-7; D possibly corresponds to TRBD1 (6 bases). V was trimmed by 2 bases and J by 3 bases, leaving 11 bases between them. The CDR3 runs 14 residues. CDR1 and CDR2 (germline): ENHRY, SYGVKD. In DNA, the CDR3 is TGTGCCATCAGTGAGCCGGAGACAGGCTACGAGCAGTACTTC. Its translation: CAISEPETGYEQYF.

V and J are TRBV4-1 and TRBJ2-2; 12 bases are a match to TRBD1. Germline V gene data show CDR1 as MGHRA and CDR2 as YSYEKL. The V and J ends lost 5 bases and 4 bases, in that order; junction bases with no gene match: 5. This CDR3 contains 16 residues. DNA of the CDR3: TGCGCCAGCAGCGCCCCGGGACAGGGGGCCACCGGGGAGCTGTTTTTT. Its protein is CASSAPGQGATGELFF.